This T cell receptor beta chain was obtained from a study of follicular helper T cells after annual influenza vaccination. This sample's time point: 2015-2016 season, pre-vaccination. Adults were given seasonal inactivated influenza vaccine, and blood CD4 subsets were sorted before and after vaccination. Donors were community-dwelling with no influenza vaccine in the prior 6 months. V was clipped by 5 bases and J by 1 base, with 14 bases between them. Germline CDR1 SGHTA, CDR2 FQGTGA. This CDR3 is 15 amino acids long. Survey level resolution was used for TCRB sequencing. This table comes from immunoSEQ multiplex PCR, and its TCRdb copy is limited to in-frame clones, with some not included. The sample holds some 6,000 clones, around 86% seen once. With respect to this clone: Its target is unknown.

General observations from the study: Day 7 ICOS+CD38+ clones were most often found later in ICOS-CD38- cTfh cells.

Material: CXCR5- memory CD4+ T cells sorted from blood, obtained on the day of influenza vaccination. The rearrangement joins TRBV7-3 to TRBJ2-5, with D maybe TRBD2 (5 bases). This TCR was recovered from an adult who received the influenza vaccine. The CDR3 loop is CASSPSGEIQETQYF. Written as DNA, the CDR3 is TGTGCCAGCAGCCCCTCTGGGGAGATCCAAGAGACCCAGTACTTC.